Each of the 26 T cell receptor beta chains below was sequenced from the same sample in a study of blood T cell repertoires in COVID-19. Sequencing was performed with immunoSEQ multiplex PCR; in TCRdb, only in-frame clones are kept and a portion is missing. This table holds 150,000 to 200,000 clones, around four fifths found once. The source material was peripheral blood. All receptors derive from a man in his 60s with COVID-19, enrolled during active disease.

Regarding this clone: Within the sample, other DNA sequences also encode this same CDR3. The chain uses TRBV6-5 and TRBJ2-2; 7 nucleotides align to TRBD1. With 8 bases clipped from V and 1 base from J, the junction kept 4 bases outside the gene matches. CDR1 and CDR2 from the germline V gene are MNHEY and SVGAGI. The CDR3 loop spans 14 amino acids. DNA of the CDR3: TGTGCCAGCTCCCGGACAGGGAACACCGGGGAGCTGTTTTTT. Its protein is CASSRTGNTGELFF.

This clone was recorded once. This rearrangement joins TRBV19 to TRBJ2-5, with a possible D match to TRBD1 (6 bases). Germline V lookup: CDR1 LNHDA, CDR2 SQIVND (reference sequence). The V end was cut by 2 bases, the J end by 2 bases, with 9 bases between. The CDR3 extends over 14 amino acids. The CDR3 loop is CASSIRTAQETQYF. The DNA of the CDR3 is TGTGCCAGTAGTATAAGGACAGCGCAAGAGACCCAGTACTTC. The full variable domain, completed using reference TRBV19 and TRBJ2-5, is DGGITQSPKYLFRKEGQNVTLSCEQNLNHDAMYWYRQDPGQGLRLIYYSQIVNDFQKGDIAEGYSVSREKKESFPLTVTSAQKNPTAFYLCASSIRTAQETQYFGPGTRLLVL.

This clone was seen only once. The chain recombines TRBV7-8 with TRBJ1-5; 9 bases line up with TRBD1. The CDR3 has 15 residues. CDR1 is SGHVS and CDR2 is FQNEAQ in the germline V gene. With V trimmed by 3 bases and J by 7 bases, 7 bases remained unmatched. The CDR3: CASSLATGGGQPQHF. The DNA for the CDR3 is TGTGCCAGCAGCTTGGCTACAGGGGGCGGACAGCCCCAGCATTTT.

This chain uses TRBV7-9 with TRBJ1-2, with a weak D call TRBD1 (5 bases). V lost 8 bases, J lost 0 bases, and 7 bases lay in between. Germline loops: CDR1 SEHNR, CDR2 FQNEAQ (reference sequence). This CDR3 comprises 12 residues. Here the CDR3 DNA reads TGTGCCAGCCGGGGGGCTAACTATGGCTACACCTTC. It yields the protein CASRGANYGYTF.

This clone was picked up a small number of times. This chain joins TRBV30 and TRBJ2-6, with 8 bases aligning to TRBD1. CDR1 and CDR2 from the germline V gene are GTSNPN and SVGIG (reference sequence). V lost 4 bases, J lost 6 bases, and 8 bases stayed unmatched. This CDR3 contains 15 residues. The chain's CDR3 is CAWTAGGGLANVLTF. The DNA for the CDR3 is TGTGCCTGGACCGCAGGGGGCGGGTTGGCCAACGTCCTGACTTTC.

This rearrangement joins TRBV3-1 (or the pseudogene TRBV3-2) to TRBJ1-4; 7 bases map to TRBD1. CDR1 and CDR2 from the germline V gene are LGHDT and YNNKEL (reference sequence). The CDR3 spans 14 residues. Trimming took 3 bases from V and 4 from J; bases not matched to a gene: 2. DNA of the CDR3: TGTGCCAGCAGCCAGGGACAGATTAATGAAAAACTGTTTTTT. Residues: CASSQGQINEKLFF.

This chain joins TRBV6-1 and TRBJ2-7; TRBD2 is a possible D gene (5 bases). Germline-derived CDR1 and CDR2 are MNHNS and SASEGT. The V and J ends lost 1 base and 7 bases respectively, with 14 bases between them. The CDR3 runs 14 residues. The CDR3 nucleotides are TGTGCCAGCAGTGAAGTTCTAGCCATTAGGGAGCAGTACTTC. This codes for CASSEVLAIREQYF.

This clone was counted once. The chain carries TRBV6-2 or TRBV6-3 and TRBJ1-1; possibly TRBD1 for D (5 bases). Germline V lookup: CDR1 MNHEY, CDR2 SVGEGT. V was cut by 0 bases and J by 10 bases, with 15 bases left in between. The CDR3 sequence is 14 residues long. As DNA, the CDR3 is TGTGCCAGCAGTTACTCGATGCCAGGGCAAGGAGCTTTCTTT. Translating gives CASSYSMPGQGAFF.

The rearrangement links TRBV19 to TRBJ1-3; 9 bases agree with TRBD1. The germline gives CDR1 LNHDA, CDR2 SQIVND (reference sequence). There are 14 residues in the CDR3. The V gene end was trimmed by 8 bases and the J gene end by 6 bases; junction bases not matched to a gene: 8. The CDR3 spells CASQPGQGPNTIYF. CDR3 bases: TGTGCCAGTCAGCCGGGACAGGGACCAAACACCATATATTTT.

The genes are TRBV2 and TRBJ1-3; TRBD1 agrees at 7 bases. CDR3 length: 15 residues. Germline V CDR1 and CDR2: SNHLY, FYNNEI. V shed 5 bases and J 4 bases; nucleotides not matched to a gene: 8. CDR3 nucleotides: TGTGCCAGCAGTCAGACAGGGAAGAGCGGAAACACCATATATTTT. It translates to CASSQTGKSGNTIYF.

The V and J genes are TRBV5-1 and TRBJ2-7, with D tentatively TRBD1 (5 bases). CDR3 length equals 16 residues. The ends were cut back, 0 bases at V and 2 bases at J, with 15 bases in the middle. Germline V gene sequence: CDR1 SGHRS, CDR2 YFSETQ. In DNA, the CDR3 is TGCGCCAGCAGCTTGGGTGTAGGGGCGGCGGCCTACGAGCAGTACTTC. This codes for CASSLGVGAAAYEQYF.

This rearrangement joins TRBV5-6 to TRBJ1-1; 7 bases match TRBD1. V was pared by 4 bases and J by 0 bases, with 9 bases of the junction left unmatched. The length of the CDR3 is 16 residues. The germline gives CDR1 SGHDT, CDR2 YYEEEE. The CDR3 bases are TGTGCCAGCAGCCAGGGACAGACGCGGTTGAACACTGAAGCTTTCTTT. Translated: CASSQGQTRLNTEAFF.

The sample holds one count of this clone. The rearrangement uses TRBV7-2 and TRBJ1-4, with TRBD1 matching 8 bases. CDR3 length equals 15 residues. V shed 3 bases, J shed 3 bases, and the junction held 3 bases outside the gene matches. Germline assignment: CDR1 SGHTA and CDR2 FQGNSA. The CDR3 region has the DNA TGTGCCAGCAGCTTCCAGGGGGCGGCTAATGAAAAACTGTTTTTT. As protein: CASSFQGAANEKLFF.

The rearrangement links TRBV5-1 to TRBJ2-2; 11 bases fit TRBD1. The CDR3 covers 18 residues. Germline trimming cut 3 bases from V and 4 bases from J; bases unmatched to any gene: 11. Germline V gene sequence: CDR1 SGHRS, CDR2 YFSETQ. As DNA, the CDR3 is TGCGCCAGCAGCTGGCGCCGGGACAGGGGGATCGGCACCGGGGAGCTGTTTTTT. Encoded protein: CASSWRRDRGIGTGELFF.

The chain couples TRBV9 to TRBJ1-2, with 7 bases that match TRBD1. Germline lookup yields CDR1 SGDLS and CDR2 YYNGEE. Trimming at V came to 2 bases and at J to 8 bases, leaving 6 bases not matched to a gene. The length of the CDR3 is 13 residues. CDR3 amino acids: CASSVDRAEGYTF. As DNA, the CDR3 is TGTGCCAGCAGCGTTGACAGGGCGGAGGGCTACACCTTC.

The genes are TRBV14 and TRBJ1-1; D unclear. This CDR3 has 14 residues. Germline CDR1 and CDR2: SGHDN and FVKESK. The germline V and J ends were trimmed by 4 bases and 2 bases, with 11 bases remaining between them. In DNA, the CDR3 is TGTGCCAGCAGCCGCCTGGCGGAAAACACTGAAGCTTTCTTT. This sequence encodes CASSRLAENTEAFF.

This chain connects TRBV28 to TRBJ1-5, with D possibly TRBD1 on 6 matching bases. This CDR3 has 15 residues. Trimming removed 1 base at V and 6 bases at J, with 13 bases between. CDR1 is MDHEN, CDR2 SYDVKM, per germline. The CDR3 protein is CASSLLRQGRQPQHF. CDR3 bases: TGTGCCAGCAGTTTATTAAGGCAGGGGCGTCAGCCCCAGCATTTT.

This clone is a singleton in its sample. V and J are TRBV12-3 or TRBV12-4 and TRBJ2-2, with TRBD1 matching over 10 bases. The length of the CDR3 is 13 residues. J lost 5 bases, V lost 6 bases, and 0 bases had no gene match. As DNA, the CDR3 is TGTGCCAGCAGGGGACAGGGGACCGGGGAGCTGTTTTTT. Translated: CASRGQGTGELFF.

The rearrangement links TRBV19 to TRBJ1-5; unclear D gene. This CDR3 region has 12 residues. Trimming shortened V by 7 bases and J by 4 bases, and 8 bases separated the two germline ends. The germline CDR1 and CDR2 sequences are LNHDA and SQIVND (reference sequence). The CDR3 sequence: CASTPGNQPQHF. CDR3 sequence (DNA): TGTGCCAGTACCCCCGGGAATCAGCCCCAGCATTTT.

The chain recombines TRBV7-8 with TRBJ1-1, with 9 bases matching TRBD1. The CDR3 contains 14 residues. Trimming cost V 2 bases and J 6 bases; bases outside gene matches: 4. CDR1 is SGHVS and CDR2 is FQNEAQ in the germline V gene. This chain's CDR3 is CASSLTGTGSEAFF. DNA of the CDR3: TGTGCCAGCAGCTTAACAGGGACAGGGTCTGAAGCTTTCTTT.

To note about this clone: The junction departs from germline at one end; a sequencing error may be responsible. The rearrangement links TRBV18 to TRBJ1-1, with D hard to call. CDR1 and CDR2 (germline): KGHSH, LQKENI. The CDR3 has 13 residues. CDR3 residues: CASLPTENTEAFF. In DNA, the CDR3 is TGTGCCAGCTTACCAACAGAGAACACTGAAGCTTTCTTT.

A remark on this clone: Other DNA sequences in the same sample also yield this CDR3. This rearrangement joins TRBV7-2 to TRBJ1-5; no firm D call. This CDR3 has 14 amino acids. V lost 5 bases to trimming and J lost 4 bases, with 12 bases between them. Germline CDR1 and CDR2: SGHTA and FQGNSA. The CDR3: CASSLGRGNQPQHF. The CDR3 nucleotides read TGTGCCAGCAGCCTCGGACGGGGAAATCAGCCCCAGCATTTT.

This sequence joins TRBV19 and TRBJ2-3; tentative D call: TRBD2 (7 bases). Trimming removed 3 bases at V and 4 bases at J, with 20 bases between. Germline values: CDR1 LNHDA, CDR2 SQIVND (reference sequence). The CDR3 has 17 residues. The chain's CDR3 is CASSISVRGLAADTQYF. CDR3 bases: TGTGCCAGTAGTATCTCAGTGCGGGGGCTCGCCGCAGATACGCAGTATTTT.

This chain joins TRBV27 and TRBJ2-7; the D is unclear. This CDR3 contains 15 residues. CDR1 is MNHEY, CDR2 SMNVEV, per germline (reference sequence). Trimming removed 5 bases at V and 6 bases at J, with 20 bases between. CDR3 in amino acids: CASSPSIGGAFEQYF. The CDR3 coding sequence is TGTGCCAGCAGTCCAAGCATAGGTGGAGCTTTCGAGCAGTACTTC.

This clone appeared a single time. V is TRBV29-1 and J is TRBJ2-7, with D perhaps matching TRBD2 (5 bases). V lost 4 bases to trimming and J lost 6 bases, with 7 bases between them. The CDR3 sequence is 10 residues long. Germline loops: CDR1 SQVTM, CDR2 ANQGSEA. The CDR3 sequence: CSVGEREQYF. The CDR3, as DNA: TGCAGCGTTGGGGAGCGCGAGCAGTACTTC.

The gene calls are TRBV3-1 (or the pseudogene TRBV3-2) and TRBJ1-1; 8 positions match TRBD1. Per the germline V gene, CDR1 is LGHDT and CDR2 is YNNKEL (reference sequence). The CDR3 sequence is 17 residues long. J lost 1 base, V lost 0 bases, and 7 bases had no gene match. CDR3 DNA: TGTGCCAGCAGCCAAGAGCTTTTTGGACAGGGGAACACTGAAGCTTTCTTT. Its translation is CASSQELFGQGNTEAFF.